This entry is about one TCR beta chain. A few counts support this clone. Its binding antigen is unknown. No base qualities exist here, and no much larger clone lies one base off it. Library generation was performed with the immunoSEQ multiplex PCR assay. The clones in this table, taken by TCRdb from immuneACCESS, are in-frame only. Not every clone is retained; where verified, under half of the shortfall comes from an unresolved V gene, and the cause of the rest is unknown. The sample table contains 29,000 or so clones; only one count was recorded for 70% to 90% of them. 6.9% of the sample is held by the ten biggest clonotypes. The data derive from a study of T cell changes during pregnancy in multiple sclerosis (dated by TCRdb to between 2018 and 2021). A note on the overall study: In women with multiple sclerosis, the researchers looked at how the T cell repertoire shifted as pregnancy progressed.

The CDR3 numbers 14 residues from cysteine through phenylalanine. Kept here is only the CDR3 DNA, which spans 42 bases and is read in frame from base 1. As encoded in the germline V gene, CDR1 is SGHDT while CDR2 is YYEEEE. V and J are truncated by 4 bases and 0 bases respectively, leaving an intervening sequence of 9 bases. The sequences come from CD8+ T cells from peripheral blood mononuclear cells, collected in the second trimester of pregnancy. The V gene is TRBV5-6 and the J gene is TRBJ2-3; TRBD2 is a possible D gene, resting on 5 matching bases. The receptor was isolated from a female donor with multiple sclerosis, enrolled in a pregnancy study. The DNA sequence is as follows: TGTGCCAGCAGCCGGGAATCGAGCACAGATACGCAGTATTTT. Its protein is CASSRESSTDTQYF.